This TCR beta chain was sequenced for a study of blood T cells in healthy people across ages. At the level of the study: Roughly one uniquely barcoded beta molecule per two T cells was captured. Regarding the study as a whole: Diversity was higher, and naive CD4+ cells more numerous, in long-lived donors than in aged donors. Among T cells, TCR beta diversity per million cells dropped roughly linearly as age rose.

Through a sample-barcoded 5' primer and a J-beta primer mix, a second PCR was run for roughly 6 to 11 cycles. TCRdb passed the 5' RACE reads through MiXCR, listing each CDR3 protein once. This sample yields roughly 700,000 distinct CDR3 sequences, of which around a quarter are seen a single time; around 9.2% belongs to the top ten. This clonotype was detected only a few times. The antigen is unknown. Trimming removed 1 base from V and 1 base from J; junction bases left unmatched: 12. From germline, CDR1 is SNHLY and CDR2 FYNNEI. This CDR3 has 19 residues. This sample also belongs to another study, concerning T cells of mothers and their children. That work adds: Reads recorded for TCR beta CDR3 numbered over 9 million per mother and about 3 million per child.

This receptor was taken from a boy aged 5 to 17 in good health. V usage is TRBV2 and J usage is TRBJ1-4, with 7 bases identical to TRBD1. Input material: blood. The CDR3 spells CASSEVGRGWSRTNEKLFF. In DNA, the CDR3 is TGTGCCAGCAGTGAAGTTGGCAGGGGGTGGTCCCGAACTAATGAAAAACTGTTTTTT.